This record looks at one TCR beta chain sequence and its context. Its antigen is unidentified. The V end lost 1 base, the J end lost 9 bases, and 9 bases lay between the germline ends. This CDR3 spans 12 amino acids. Germline lookup yields CDR1 SEHNR and CDR2 FQNEAQ (reference sequence). This record comes from a study of Ad26.COV2.S vaccination and SARS-CoV-2 variants. Study results and limitations: Spike-specific TCR breadth in vaccine recipients exceeded that seen in placebo recipients. Vaccinees and placebo recipients showed similar non-spike TCR breadth.

Sequencing used immunoSEQ multiplex PCR; TCRdb keeps in-frame clones, though not all of them. This table holds 450,000 to 550,000 clones, 80% to 90% found once. Described treatment: some 19 received Ad26.COV2.S at low or high dose, single or two shots; about 5 received placebo; per-sample allocation not given. Day 63 after the first vaccine or placebo injection was the time point for sampling. This receptor was taken from a person between 18 and 59 years old who received the Ad26.COV2.S COVID-19 vaccine or a placebo. Source: peripheral blood, taken in a trial of Ad26.COV2.S vaccine versus placebo. The V and J genes are TRBV7-9 and TRBJ1-1; no clear D. The CDR3 DNA is TGTGCCAGCAGCTTAGAGAGGCCTCAAGCTTTCTTT. Residues: CASSLERPQAFF.